The 18 T cell receptor beta chains below come from one sample, sequenced in a study of blood T cell dynamics during melanoma immunotherapy. The sample's time point: pre-treatment baseline. Assay: immunoSEQ multiplex PCR; the TCRdb copy retains only in-frame clones and omits some. The sample yields some 16,000 clones, over 65% seen once. The sequencing used blood, collected from a patient treated with checkpoint blockade. Receptor source: a human donor with melanoma.

The chain has TRBV7-3 and TRBJ2-7; 7 bases align to TRBD1. Per the germline V gene, CDR1 is SGHTA and CDR2 is FQGTGA. The CDR3 contains 17 residues. V dropped 8 bases and J dropped 4; count of bases not matched to a gene: 20. The DNA for the CDR3 is TGTGCCAGCGGGCTATATTTTATGGCAGGGGGAGATTACGAGCAGTACTTC. Translated: CASGLYFMAGGDYEQYF.

V is TRBV6-1 and J is TRBJ2-1, with 14 bases identical to TRBD2. The J segment lost 4 bases and the V segment lost 3 bases, leaving 8 bases of the junction unmatched. The CDR3 contains 18 residues. CDR1 and CDR2 (germline): MNHNS, SASEGT. CDR3 bases: TGTGCCAGCAGTGACCGACTAGCGGGGGGGCCTAGTTACAATGAGCAGTTCTTC. Residues: CASSDRLAGGPSYNEQFF.

The CDR3 loop reads CASSVRDTTLYNEQFF. In DNA, the CDR3 is TGTGCCAGCAGCGTCCGGGACACGACCCTCTACAATGAGCAGTTCTTC. The chain carries TRBV9 and TRBJ2-1; D perhaps matches TRBD1 (6 bases). The germline V gene has CDR1 SGDLS and CDR2 YYNGEE. Trimming cost V 2 bases and J 3 bases, with 15 bases left between them. The CDR3 covers 16 residues. Looking up the rest from reference TRBV9 and TRBJ2-1 gives the full variable domain: DSGVTQTPKHLITATGQRVTLRCSPRSGDLSVYWYQQSLDQGLQFLIQYYNGEERAKGNILERFSAQQFPDLHSELNLSSLELGDSALYFCASSVRDTTLYNEQFFGPGTRLTVL.

The gene calls are TRBV11-2 and TRBJ2-5; no firm D call. Germline assignment: CDR1 SGHAT and CDR2 FQNNGV. V dropped 2 bases and J dropped 11 bases, with 15 bases sitting between them. The CDR3 extends over 13 amino acids. In DNA, the CDR3 is TGTGCCAGCAGCTTAATGGCAGAGTCGGAGCAGTACTTC. Amino acids: CASSLMAESEQYF.

This sequence joins TRBV5-4 and TRBJ2-2; tentatively, D is TRBD1 or TRBD2 (5 bases each). Trimming left V 5 bases short and J 4 bases short, with 15 bases between. The germline gives CDR1 SGHNT, CDR2 YYREEE (reference sequence). There are 15 residues in the CDR3. The CDR3 region is CASRDGGEGTGELFF. CDR3 coding DNA: TGTGCCAGCAGGGATGGGGGTGAGGGCACCGGGGAGCTGTTTTTT.

The V and J genes are TRBV7-9 and TRBJ1-1; no firm D call. This CDR3 has 12 residues. V lost 5 bases and J 0 bases, leaving 4 bases between the germline ends. The germline CDR1 and CDR2 sequences are SEHNR and FQNEAQ (reference sequence). Written as DNA, the CDR3 is TGTGCCAGCAGCCCAATGAACACTGAAGCTTTCTTT. Translation gives CASSPMNTEAFF.

In this sample, this clone turned up a few times. J is TRBJ1-3 and V is TRBV10-1; D gene uncertain. In germline, CDR1 is WNHNN, CDR2 SYGVQD (reference sequence). V lost 6 bases and J 0 bases, leaving 6 bases between the germline ends. The CDR3 extends over 13 amino acids. CDR3: CASSLNSGNTIYF. The CDR3 bases are TGCGCCAGCAGCCTAAACTCTGGAAACACCATATATTTT.

This chain links TRBV15 with TRBJ2-7; the D gene is possibly TRBD2 (7 bases). CDR3 length equals 15 residues. CDR1 LNHNV and CDR2 YYDKDF come from the germline V gene (reference sequence). Trimming removed 4 bases at V and 5 bases at J, with 18 bases between. The CDR3 here is CATSKGGSSGDEQYF. The CDR3 nucleotides read TGTGCCACCAGCAAGGGGGGGTCAAGCGGGGACGAGCAGTACTTC.

The J gene is TRBJ1-2, the V gene TRBV19; TRBD1 matches at 8 bases. The CDR3 runs 14 residues. Germline CDR1 is LNHDA and CDR2 is SQIVND (reference sequence). V trimming: 5 bases; J trimming: 0 bases; junction bases outside the gene matches: 2. In nucleotides, the CDR3 is TGTGCCAGTAGTTGGACAGGGCCTAACTATGGCTACACCTTC. It encodes CASSWTGPNYGYTF.

This clone has a single count. V and J are TRBV2 and TRBJ1-5; D ambiguous. V dropped 4 bases and J dropped 2 bases, with 6 bases sitting between them. The germline CDR1 and CDR2 sequences are SNHLY and FYNNEI. This CDR3 has 13 amino acids. The CDR3 loop reads CASSGMGNQPQHF. The CDR3 nucleotides read TGTGCCAGCAGTGGAATGGGCAATCAGCCCCAGCATTTT.

This sequence joins TRBV7-2 and TRBJ2-7; D may be TRBD2 (6 bases). The ends were cut back, 0 bases at V and 4 bases at J, with 10 bases in the middle. Germline V CDR1 and CDR2: SGHTA, FQGNSA. This CDR3 contains 14 residues. In nucleotides, the CDR3 is TGTGCCAGCAGCTTAGCGGCGGGGCTTTACGAGCAGTACTTC. Translating gives CASSLAAGLYEQYF.

This chain uses TRBV6-1 with TRBJ2-7, with 7 positions matching TRBD1. This CDR3 spans 13 amino acids. Trimming at V came to 5 bases and at J to 7 bases, leaving 8 bases not matched to a gene. Germline V CDR1 and CDR2: MNHNS, SASEGT. The CDR3 nucleotides read TGTGCCAGCAGTAAAGGACAGGCGCGGGAGCAGTACTTC. Amino acids: CASSKGQAREQYF.

V usage is TRBV2 and J usage is TRBJ2-1; 10 nucleotides match TRBD1. V trimming: 5 bases; J trimming: 14 bases; junction bases outside the gene matches: 3. CDR3 size: 11 residues. Germline values: CDR1 SNHLY, CDR2 FYNNEI. The CDR3 reads CASSTGTGEFF. As DNA, the CDR3 is TGTGCCAGCAGTACCGGGACAGGGGAGTTCTTC.

This chain joins TRBV5-1 and TRBJ2-3; 14 bases line up with TRBD2. Germline assignment: CDR1 SGHRS and CDR2 YFSETQ. This CDR3 is built from 16 residues. The ends lost 4 bases at V and 2 bases at J; junction bases unmatched: 3. The CDR3 loop is CASSGTSGGLTDTQYF. In DNA, the CDR3 is TGCGCCAGCAGCGGGACTAGCGGGGGACTCACAGATACGCAGTATTTT.

This chain connects TRBV19 to TRBJ2-5; D may be TRBD1 or TRBD2 (7 bases each). The CDR3 runs to 15 residues. The V end lost 4 bases, the J end lost 5 bases, and 17 bases lay between the germline ends. Germline V gene data show CDR1 as LNHDA and CDR2 as SQIVND (reference sequence). The CDR3 loop is CASSKTGEGDETQYF. The DNA of the CDR3 is TGTGCCAGTAGTAAAACAGGGGAGGGTGACGAGACCCAGTACTTC.

In its sample, this clone was seen once. This chain uses TRBV19 with TRBJ2-2; 8 bases align to TRBD1. With V trimmed by 4 bases and J by 7 bases, 11 bases remained unmatched. The V gene's germline CDR1 is LNHDA and CDR2 SQIVND (reference sequence). This CDR3 spans 16 amino acids. The CDR3 protein is CASSSTDRGFFGELFF. Written as DNA, the CDR3 is TGTGCCAGTAGTAGTACCGACAGGGGATTTTTCGGGGAGCTGTTTTTT.

V usage is TRBV5-1 and J usage is TRBJ2-7; no definite D call. Germline V gene sequence: CDR1 SGHRS, CDR2 YFSETQ. The CDR3 length is 13 residues. Trimming took off 5 bases at V and 6 bases at J, with 15 bases between the two ends. CDR3 protein: CASSTGWSLEQYF. DNA for the CDR3: TGCGCCAGCAGTACTGGTTGGAGCCTCGAGCAGTACTTC.

V usage is TRBV20-1 and J usage is TRBJ1-4; a weak D match, TRBD1 (5 bases). V lost 2 bases and J lost 10, with 8 bases in between. Germline CDR1 is DFQATT and CDR2 is SNEGSKA (reference sequence). CDR3 size: 11 residues. CDR3 coding DNA: TGCAGTGCTAGATCCAGGGTAAAACTGTTTTTT. Its translation: CSARSRVKLFF.